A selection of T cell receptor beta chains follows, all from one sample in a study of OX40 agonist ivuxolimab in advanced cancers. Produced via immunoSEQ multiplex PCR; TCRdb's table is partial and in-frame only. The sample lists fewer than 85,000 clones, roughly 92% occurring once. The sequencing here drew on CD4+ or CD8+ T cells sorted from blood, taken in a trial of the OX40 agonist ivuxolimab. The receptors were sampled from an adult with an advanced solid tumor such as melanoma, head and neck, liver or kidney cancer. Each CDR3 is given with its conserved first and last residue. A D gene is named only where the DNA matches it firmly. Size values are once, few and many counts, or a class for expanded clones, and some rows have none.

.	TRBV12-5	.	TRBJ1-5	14	TGTGCTAGTGACGAGATTCCTAGCAATCAGCCCCAGCATTTT	CASDEIPSNQPQHF
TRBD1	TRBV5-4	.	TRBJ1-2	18	TGTGCCAGCAGCTTAGTTTTCGGGCAGGGGGTCTTTGGTGATGGCTACACCTTC	CASSLVFGQGVFGDGYTF
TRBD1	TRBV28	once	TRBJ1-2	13	TGTGCCAGCAGTTCGGGACAGCCCTATGGCTACACCTTC	CASSSGQPYGYTF
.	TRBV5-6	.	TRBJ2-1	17	TGTGCCAGCAGCTTGATTGGTCGGGACCAGACAGGCAATGAGCAGTTCTTC	CASSLIGRDQTGNEQFF
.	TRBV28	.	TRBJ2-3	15	TGTGCCAGCAGTTTACCCTCTCGCTACACAGATACGCAGTATTTT	CASSLPSRYTDTQYF
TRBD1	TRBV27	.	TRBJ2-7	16	TGTGCCAGCAGCTCCGCCCCGGGACAGGGCTACTACGAGCAGTACTTC	CASSSAPGQGYYEQYF
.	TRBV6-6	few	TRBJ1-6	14	TGTGCCAGCAGTCACCAAGGGGGGAATTCACCCCTCCACTTT	CASSHQGGNSPLHF
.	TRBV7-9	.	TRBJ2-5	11	TGTGCCAGCAGCTCTCTGGGGACCCAGTACTTC	CASSSLGTQYF
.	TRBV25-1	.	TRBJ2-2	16	TGTGCCAGTGCACGGCGGGGAGCCCCCGGGGTCGGGGAGCTGTTTTTT	CASARRGAPGVGELFF
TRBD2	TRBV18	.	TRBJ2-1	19	TGTGCCAGCTCACGACGGACTAGCGGGAGGGCCTCAGGAAACAATGAGCAGTTCTTC	CASSRRTSGRASGNNEQFF
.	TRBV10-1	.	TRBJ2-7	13	TGCGCCAGCAGTGCCCACAGGGTGGGGGAGCAGTACTTC	CASSAHRVGEQYF
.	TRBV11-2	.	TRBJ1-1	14	TGTGCCAGCAGCCCCCCTAGGGATAACACTGAAGCTTTCTTT	CASSPPRDNTEAFF
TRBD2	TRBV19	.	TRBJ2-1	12	TGTGCCAGTAGTAAACTAGCGGAGGAGCAGTTCTTC	CASSKLAEEQFF
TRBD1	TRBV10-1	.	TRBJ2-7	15	TGCGCCAGCAGTGGAGGGGACAGCCTCCGGGGCGAGCAGTACTTC	CASSGGDSLRGEQYF
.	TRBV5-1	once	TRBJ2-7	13	TGCGCCAGCAGCCCGGGGACTGTCTACGAGCAGTACTTC	CASSPGTVYEQYF
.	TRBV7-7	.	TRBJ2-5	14	TGTGCTAGCAGCCGATCGACAGACCAAGAGACCCAGTACTTC	CASSRSTDQETQYF
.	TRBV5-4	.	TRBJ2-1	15	TGTGCCAGCAGCCAATACCCCGGGTCCTACAATGAGCAGTTCTTC	CASSQYPGSYNEQFF
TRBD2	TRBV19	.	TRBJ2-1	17	TGTGCCAGTAGTATGACGTCAGGGACTAGCGGGAGGAATGAGCAGTTCTTC	CASSMTSGTSGRNEQFF
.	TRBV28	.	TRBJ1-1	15	TGTGCCAGCAGTCCCCCGGGGAGTTTCGAGGCTGAAGCTTTCTTT	CASSPPGSFEAEAFF
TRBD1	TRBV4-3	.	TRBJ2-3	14	TGCGCCAGCAGCCGGGACAGGGGGTTAGATACGCAGTATTTT	CASSRDRGLDTQYF
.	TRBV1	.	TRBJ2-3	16	TGCACCGGACAGGCCCAGCGGGAGTTGAGCACAGATACGCAGTATTTT	CTGQAQRELSTDTQYF
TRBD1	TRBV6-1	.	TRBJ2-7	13	TGTGCCAGCAGCTGGACAGGGGGATACGAGCAGTACTTC	CASSWTGGYEQYF